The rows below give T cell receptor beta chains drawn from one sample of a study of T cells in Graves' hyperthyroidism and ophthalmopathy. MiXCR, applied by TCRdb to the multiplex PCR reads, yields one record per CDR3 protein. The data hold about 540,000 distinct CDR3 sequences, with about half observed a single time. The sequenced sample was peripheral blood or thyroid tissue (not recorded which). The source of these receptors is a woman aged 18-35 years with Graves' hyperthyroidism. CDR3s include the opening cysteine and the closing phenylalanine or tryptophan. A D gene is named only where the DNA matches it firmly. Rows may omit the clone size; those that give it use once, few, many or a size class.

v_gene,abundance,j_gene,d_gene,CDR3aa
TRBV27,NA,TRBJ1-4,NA,CASSSSTGTKLFF
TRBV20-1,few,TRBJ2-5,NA,CSARDDGPNPYQETQYF
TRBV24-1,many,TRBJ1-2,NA,CATSVKQGNGYTF
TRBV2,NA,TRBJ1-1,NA,CASVVHGSTEAFF
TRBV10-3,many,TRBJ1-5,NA,CAISERDNSNQPQHF
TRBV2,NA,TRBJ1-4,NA,CASSLNQGRVEKLFF
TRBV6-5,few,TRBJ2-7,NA,CASSALVEQYF
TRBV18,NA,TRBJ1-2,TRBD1,CASSPGQAPLRGYTF
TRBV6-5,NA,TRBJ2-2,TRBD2,CASSSGRSDTGELFF
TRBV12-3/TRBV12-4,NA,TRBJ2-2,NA,CASSSGVGELFF
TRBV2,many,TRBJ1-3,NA,CASSDLGGNTIYF
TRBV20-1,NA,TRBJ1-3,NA,CSARKTGLSSGNTIYF
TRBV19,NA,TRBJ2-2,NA,CASSIPRTNTGELFF
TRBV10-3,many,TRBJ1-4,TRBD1,CAISDTGTGNVFF
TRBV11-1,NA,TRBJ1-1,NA,CASSLQADRTEAFF
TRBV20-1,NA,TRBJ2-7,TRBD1,CSADRQGHYEQYF
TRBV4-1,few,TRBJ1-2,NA,CASSQVHYGYTF
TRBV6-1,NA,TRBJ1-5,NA,CASTEGWGDQPQHF
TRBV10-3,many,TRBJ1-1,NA,CAAGTAFF
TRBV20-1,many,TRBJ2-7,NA,CSARTNLDEQYF
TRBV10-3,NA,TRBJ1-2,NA,CAISVDGLDYGYTF
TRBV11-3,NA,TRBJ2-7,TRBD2,CASSPTGTSALSYEQYF
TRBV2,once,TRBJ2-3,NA,CATSEPPGRSTDTQYF
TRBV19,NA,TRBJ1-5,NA,CASSSRGEGNQPQHF
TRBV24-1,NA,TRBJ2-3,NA,CATSDSIGRSTDTQYF
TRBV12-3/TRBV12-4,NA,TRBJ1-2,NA,CASSFPPLAGTHGYTF
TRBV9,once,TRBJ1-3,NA,CASSVKGVGSGNTIYF
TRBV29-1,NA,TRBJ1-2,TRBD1,CSVEDRDRGSKDYGYTF
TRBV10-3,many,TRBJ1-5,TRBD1,CAIRRTGEEPQHF
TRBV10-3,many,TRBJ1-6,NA,CAISDGGNSPLHF
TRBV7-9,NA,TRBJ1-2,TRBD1,CASSRTGQGFYGYTF
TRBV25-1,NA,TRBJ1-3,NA,CASSKPLTAGNTIYF
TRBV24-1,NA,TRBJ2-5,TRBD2,CAPGGGLRTLYF
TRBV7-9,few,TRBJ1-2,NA,CASSQLGSAGYTF
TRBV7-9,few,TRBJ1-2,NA,CASSFPLTVAGGYTF
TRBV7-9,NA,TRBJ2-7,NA,CASSLGSSLSSYEQYF
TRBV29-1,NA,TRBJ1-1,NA,CSVYRQGGNTEAFF
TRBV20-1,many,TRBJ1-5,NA,CSAATGRNQPQHF
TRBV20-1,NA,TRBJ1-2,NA,CSARGEGSYGYTF
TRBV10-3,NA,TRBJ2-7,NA,CATDQGIMGEQYF
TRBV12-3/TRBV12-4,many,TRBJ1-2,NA,CASSHGLDGYTF
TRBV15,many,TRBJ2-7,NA,CATSRSPDSGYEQYF
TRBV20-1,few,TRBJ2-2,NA,CSAPGGPGELFF
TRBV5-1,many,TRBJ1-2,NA,CASSYTTGYGYTF
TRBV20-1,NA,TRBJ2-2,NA,CSAGGQRPNTGELFF
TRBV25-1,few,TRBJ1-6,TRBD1,CACPGTGGSPLHF
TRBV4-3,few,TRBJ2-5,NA,CASSQEGRGKETQYF
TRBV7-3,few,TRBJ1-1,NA,CASSLIRGTTEAFF
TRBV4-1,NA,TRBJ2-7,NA,CASSHSEAAGFYEQYF
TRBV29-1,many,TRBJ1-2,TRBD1,CSVRGDSNYGYTF
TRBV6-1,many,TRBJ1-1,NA,CASSVTGKNTEAFF
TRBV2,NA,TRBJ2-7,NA,CVSQGAYEQYF
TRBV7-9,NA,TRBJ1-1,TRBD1,CASSFEQGLTEAFF
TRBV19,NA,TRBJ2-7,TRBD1,CASSPEDRAEQYF
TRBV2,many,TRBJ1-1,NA,CASRGSGSTEAFF
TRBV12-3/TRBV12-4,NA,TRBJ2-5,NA,CASSLTWAETQYF
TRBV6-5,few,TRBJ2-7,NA,CASRGGAGQSYEQYF
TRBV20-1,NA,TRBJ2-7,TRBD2,CSASGLAGSSSYEQYF
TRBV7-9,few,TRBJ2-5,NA,CASSPPMHRQETQYF